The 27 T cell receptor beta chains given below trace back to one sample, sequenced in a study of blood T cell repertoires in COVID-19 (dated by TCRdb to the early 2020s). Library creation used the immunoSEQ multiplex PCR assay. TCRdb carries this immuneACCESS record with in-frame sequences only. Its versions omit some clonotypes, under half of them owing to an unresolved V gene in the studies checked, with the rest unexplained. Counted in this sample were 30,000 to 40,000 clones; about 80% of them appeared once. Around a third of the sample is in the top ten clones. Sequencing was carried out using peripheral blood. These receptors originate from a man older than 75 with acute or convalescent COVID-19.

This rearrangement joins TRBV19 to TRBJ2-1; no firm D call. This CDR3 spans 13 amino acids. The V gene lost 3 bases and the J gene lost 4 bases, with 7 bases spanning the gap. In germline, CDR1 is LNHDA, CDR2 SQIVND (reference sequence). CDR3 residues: CASSISRYNEQFF. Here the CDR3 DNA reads TGTGCCAGTAGTATCAGCAGGTACAATGAGCAGTTCTTC.

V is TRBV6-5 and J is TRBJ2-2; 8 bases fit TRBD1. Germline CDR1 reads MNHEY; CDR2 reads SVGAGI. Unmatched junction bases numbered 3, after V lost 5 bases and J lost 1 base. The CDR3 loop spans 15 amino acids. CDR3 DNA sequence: TGTGCCAGCAGTAAGGGACAGGTGAACACCGGGGAGCTGTTTTTT. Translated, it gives CASSKGQVNTGELFF.

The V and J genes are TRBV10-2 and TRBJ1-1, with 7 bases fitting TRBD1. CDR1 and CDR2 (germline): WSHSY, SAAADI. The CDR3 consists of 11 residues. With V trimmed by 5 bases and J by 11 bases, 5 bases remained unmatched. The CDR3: CASSPDRVAFF. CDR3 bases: TGCGCCAGCAGTCCAGACAGGGTCGCTTTCTTT.

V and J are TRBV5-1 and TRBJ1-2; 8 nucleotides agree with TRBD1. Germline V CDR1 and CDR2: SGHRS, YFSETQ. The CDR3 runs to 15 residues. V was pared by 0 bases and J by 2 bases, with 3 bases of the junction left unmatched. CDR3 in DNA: TGCGCCAGCAGCTTGGACGGACAGGGAAACTATGGCTACACCTTC. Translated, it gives CASSLDGQGNYGYTF.

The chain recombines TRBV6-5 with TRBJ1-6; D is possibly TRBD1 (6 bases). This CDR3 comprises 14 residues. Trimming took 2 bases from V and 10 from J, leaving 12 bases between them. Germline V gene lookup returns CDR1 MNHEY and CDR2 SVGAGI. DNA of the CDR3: TGTGCCAGCAGTTACGAGGGGGTAGGATCACCCCTCCACTTT. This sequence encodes CASSYEGVGSPLHF.

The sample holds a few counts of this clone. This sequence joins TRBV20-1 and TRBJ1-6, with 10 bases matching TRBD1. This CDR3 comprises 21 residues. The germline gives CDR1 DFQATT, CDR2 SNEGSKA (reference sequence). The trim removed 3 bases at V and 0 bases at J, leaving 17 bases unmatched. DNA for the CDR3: TGCAGTGCTAGTCCATTACCGGGACAGGGGACCTCGAGCTCCTATAATTCACCCCTCCACTTT. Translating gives CSASPLPGQGTSSSYNSPLHF.

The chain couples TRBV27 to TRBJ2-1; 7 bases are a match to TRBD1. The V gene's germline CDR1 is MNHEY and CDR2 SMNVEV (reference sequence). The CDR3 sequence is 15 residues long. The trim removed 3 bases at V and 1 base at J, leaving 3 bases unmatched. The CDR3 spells CASSLRGPSYNEQFF. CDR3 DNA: TGTGCCAGCAGTTTGAGGGGGCCGTCCTACAATGAGCAGTTCTTC.

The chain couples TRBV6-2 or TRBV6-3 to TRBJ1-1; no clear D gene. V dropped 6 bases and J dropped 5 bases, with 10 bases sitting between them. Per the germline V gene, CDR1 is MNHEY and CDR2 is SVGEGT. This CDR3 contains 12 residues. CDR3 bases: TGTGCCAGCAGCGAGGTCGGGACTGAAGCTTTCTTT. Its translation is CASSEVGTEAFF.

In DNA, the CDR3 is TGCGCCAGCAGCTTGGGCACTAGCGGCCGGGCCTACGAGCAGTACTTC. Its translation is CASSLGTSGRAYEQYF. V is TRBV5-1 and J is TRBJ2-7; TRBD2 matches 8 bases. The CDR3 totals 16 residues. Looked up from germline, CDR1 is SGHRS and CDR2 is YFSETQ. V lost 0 bases, J lost 2 bases, and 7 bases stayed unmatched.

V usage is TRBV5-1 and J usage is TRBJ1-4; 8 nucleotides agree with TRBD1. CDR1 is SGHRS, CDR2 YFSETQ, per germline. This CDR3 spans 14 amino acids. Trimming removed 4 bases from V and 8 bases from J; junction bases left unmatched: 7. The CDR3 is CASSPDRVYEKLFF. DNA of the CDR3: TGCGCCAGCAGCCCGGACAGGGTTTACGAAAAACTGTTTTTT. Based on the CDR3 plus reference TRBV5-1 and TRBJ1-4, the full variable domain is KAGVTQTPRYLIKTRGQQVTLSCSPISGHRSVSWYQQTPGQGLQFLFEYFSETQRNKGNFPGRFSGRQFSNSRSEMNVSTLELGDSALYLCASSPDRVYEKLFFGSGTQLSVL.

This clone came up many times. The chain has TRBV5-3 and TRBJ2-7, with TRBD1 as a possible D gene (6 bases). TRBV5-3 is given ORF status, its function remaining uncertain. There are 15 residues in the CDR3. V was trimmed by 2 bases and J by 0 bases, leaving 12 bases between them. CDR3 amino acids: CARSFGTPSSYEQYF. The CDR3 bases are TGTGCCAGAAGCTTCGGGACACCAAGCTCCTACGAGCAGTACTTC.

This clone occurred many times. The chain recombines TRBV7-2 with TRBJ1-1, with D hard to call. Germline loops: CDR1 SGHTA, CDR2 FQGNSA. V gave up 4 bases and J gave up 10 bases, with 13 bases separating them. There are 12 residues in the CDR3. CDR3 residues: CASSSSVGGAFF. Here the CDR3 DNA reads TGTGCCAGCAGCTCCTCTGTTGGCGGAGCTTTCTTT.

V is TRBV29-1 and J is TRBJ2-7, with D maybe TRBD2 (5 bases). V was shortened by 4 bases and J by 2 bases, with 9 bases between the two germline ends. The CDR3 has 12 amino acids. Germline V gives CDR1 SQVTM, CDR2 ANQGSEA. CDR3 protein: CSVGGRTYEQYF. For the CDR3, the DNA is TGCAGCGTTGGAGGGAGAACCTACGAGCAGTACTTC.

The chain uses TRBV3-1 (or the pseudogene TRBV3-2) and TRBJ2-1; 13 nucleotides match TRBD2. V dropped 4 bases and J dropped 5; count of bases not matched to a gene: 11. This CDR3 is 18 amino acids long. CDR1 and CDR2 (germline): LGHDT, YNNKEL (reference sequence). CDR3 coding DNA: TGTGCCAGCAGCCGGCGGACTAGCGGGGGAGTAATCCACAATGAGCAGTTCTTC. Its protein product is CASSRRTSGGVIHNEQFF.

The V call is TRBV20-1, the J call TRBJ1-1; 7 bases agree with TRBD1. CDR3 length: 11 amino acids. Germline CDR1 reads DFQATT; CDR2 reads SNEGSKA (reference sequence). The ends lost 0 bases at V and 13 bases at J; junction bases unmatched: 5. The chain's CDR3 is CSARDDRVVFF. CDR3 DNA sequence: TGCAGTGCTAGAGATGACAGGGTAGTTTTCTTT.

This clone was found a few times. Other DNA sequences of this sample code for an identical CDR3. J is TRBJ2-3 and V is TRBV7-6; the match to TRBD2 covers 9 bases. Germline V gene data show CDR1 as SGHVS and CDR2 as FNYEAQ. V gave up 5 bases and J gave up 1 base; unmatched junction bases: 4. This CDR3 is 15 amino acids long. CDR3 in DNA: TGTGCCAGCAGCCCGCGGACTAGCGGCACAGATACGCAGTATTTT. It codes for CASSPRTSGTDTQYF. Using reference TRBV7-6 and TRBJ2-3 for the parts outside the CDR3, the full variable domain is GAGVSQSPRYKVTKRGQDVALRCDPISGHVSLYWYRQALGQGPEFLTYFNYEAQQDKSGLPNDRFSAERPEGSISTLTIQRTEQRDSAMYRCASSPRTSGTDTQYFGPGTRLTVL.

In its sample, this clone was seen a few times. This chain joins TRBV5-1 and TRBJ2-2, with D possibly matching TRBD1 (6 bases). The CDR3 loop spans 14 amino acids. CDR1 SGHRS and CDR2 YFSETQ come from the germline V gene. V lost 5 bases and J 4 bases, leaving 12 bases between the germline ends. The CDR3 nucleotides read TGCGCCAGCAGTACAGGGCAGTCCACCGGGGAGCTGTTTTTT. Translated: CASSTGQSTGELFF.

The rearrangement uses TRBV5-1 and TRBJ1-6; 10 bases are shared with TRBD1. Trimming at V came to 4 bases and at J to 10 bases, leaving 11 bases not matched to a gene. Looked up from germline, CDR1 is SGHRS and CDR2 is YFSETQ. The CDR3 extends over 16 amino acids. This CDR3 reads CASSRGTGERWSPLHF. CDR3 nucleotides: TGCGCCAGCAGCCGGGGGACAGGGGAGAGATGGTCACCCCTCCACTTT.

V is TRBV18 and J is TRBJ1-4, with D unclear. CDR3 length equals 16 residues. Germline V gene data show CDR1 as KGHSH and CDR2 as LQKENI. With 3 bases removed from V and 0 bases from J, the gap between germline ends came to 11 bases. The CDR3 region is CASSPWKAATNEKLFF. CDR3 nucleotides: TGTGCCAGCTCACCTTGGAAGGCGGCAACTAATGAAAAACTGTTTTTT.

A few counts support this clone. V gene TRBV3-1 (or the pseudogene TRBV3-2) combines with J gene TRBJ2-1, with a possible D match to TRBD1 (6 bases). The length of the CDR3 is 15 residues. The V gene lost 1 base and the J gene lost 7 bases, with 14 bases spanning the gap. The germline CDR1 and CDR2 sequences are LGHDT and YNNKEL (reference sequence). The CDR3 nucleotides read TGTGCCAGCAGCCAAGGCTCGGACAGAAGGAATGAGCAGTTCTTC. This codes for CASSQGSDRRNEQFF.

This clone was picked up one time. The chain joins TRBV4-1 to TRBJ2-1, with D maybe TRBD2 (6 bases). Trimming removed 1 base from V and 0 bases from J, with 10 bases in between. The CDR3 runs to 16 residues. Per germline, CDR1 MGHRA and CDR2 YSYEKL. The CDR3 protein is CASSQAGTGSYNEQFF. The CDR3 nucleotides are TGCGCCAGCAGCCAAGCCGGGACTGGCTCCTACAATGAGCAGTTCTTC.

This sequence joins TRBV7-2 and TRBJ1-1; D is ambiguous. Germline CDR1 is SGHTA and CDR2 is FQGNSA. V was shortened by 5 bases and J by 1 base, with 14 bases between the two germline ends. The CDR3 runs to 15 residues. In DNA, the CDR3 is TGTGCCAGCAGCACTACGGGGAGGCGGAACACTGAAGCTTTCTTT. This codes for CASSTTGRRNTEAFF.

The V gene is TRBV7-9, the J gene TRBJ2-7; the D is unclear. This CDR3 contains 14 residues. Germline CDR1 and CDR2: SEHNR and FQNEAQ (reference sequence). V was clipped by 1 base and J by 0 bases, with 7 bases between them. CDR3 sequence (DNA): TGTGCCAGCAGCTTAGATCTCAGCTCCTACGAGCAGTACTTC. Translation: CASSLDLSSYEQYF.

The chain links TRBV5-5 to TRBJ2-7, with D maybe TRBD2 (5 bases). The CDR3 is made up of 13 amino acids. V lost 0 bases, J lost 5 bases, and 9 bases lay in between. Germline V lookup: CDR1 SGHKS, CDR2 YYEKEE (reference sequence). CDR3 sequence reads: CASSLVSSHEQYF. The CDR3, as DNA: TGTGCCAGCAGCTTGGTGTCTAGCCACGAGCAGTACTTC.

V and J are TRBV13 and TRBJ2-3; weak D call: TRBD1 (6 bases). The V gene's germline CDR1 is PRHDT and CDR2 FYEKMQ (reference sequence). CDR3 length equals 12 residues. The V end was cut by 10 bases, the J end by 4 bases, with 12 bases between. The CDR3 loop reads CATRKGADTQYF. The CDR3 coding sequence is TGTGCCACCCGAAAGGGGGCAGATACGCAGTATTTT. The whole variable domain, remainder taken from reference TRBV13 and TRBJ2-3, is AAGVIQSPRHLIKEKRETATLKCYPIPRHDTVYWYQQGPGQDPQFLISFYEKMQSDKGSIPDRFSAQQFSDYHSELNMSSLELGDSALYFCATRKGADTQYFGPGTRLTVL.

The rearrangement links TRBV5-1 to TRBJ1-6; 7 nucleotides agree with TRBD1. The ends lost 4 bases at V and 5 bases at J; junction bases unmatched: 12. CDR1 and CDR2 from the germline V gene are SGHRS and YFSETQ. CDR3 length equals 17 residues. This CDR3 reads CASSQGTARSNNSPLHF. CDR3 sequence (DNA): TGCGCCAGCAGCCAGGGGACAGCTCGTAGCAATAATTCACCCCTCCACTTT.

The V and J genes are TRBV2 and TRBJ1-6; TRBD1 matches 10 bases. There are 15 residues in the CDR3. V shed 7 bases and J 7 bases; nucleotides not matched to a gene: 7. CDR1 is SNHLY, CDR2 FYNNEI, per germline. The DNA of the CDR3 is TGTGCCAGCAACCCAGGGGGACAGGGGAATTCACCCCTCCACTTT. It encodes CASNPGGQGNSPLHF.